A single T cell receptor (beta chain) is shown here with its context. What it binds is not known. V lost 3 bases and J lost 4, with 12 bases in between. The CDR3 is 15 amino acids. From the 5' RACE reads, TCRdb called clonotypes with MiXCR, one entry per CDR3 protein. Here the sample spans over 600,000 distinct CDR3 sequences, 21% being singletons. The data derive from a study of identical twins. Overall study findings and caveats: Out-of-frame alpha sequences common to twins were enriched for low generation probability. Models predicted too little out-of-frame TCR alpha sharing in monozygotic twins.

These data were also reused for a study on T cells expressing NK-cell markers.

The sequence derives from a woman aged 18 to 35 in good health. Sequenced sample: PBMCs. This chain connects TRBV12-3 or TRBV12-4 to TRBJ2-2; no clear D gene. The CDR3 reads CASSFQATGTGELFF. In DNA form, the CDR3 reads TGTGCCAGCAGTTTCCAGGCGACGGGCACCGGGGAGCTGTTTTTT.